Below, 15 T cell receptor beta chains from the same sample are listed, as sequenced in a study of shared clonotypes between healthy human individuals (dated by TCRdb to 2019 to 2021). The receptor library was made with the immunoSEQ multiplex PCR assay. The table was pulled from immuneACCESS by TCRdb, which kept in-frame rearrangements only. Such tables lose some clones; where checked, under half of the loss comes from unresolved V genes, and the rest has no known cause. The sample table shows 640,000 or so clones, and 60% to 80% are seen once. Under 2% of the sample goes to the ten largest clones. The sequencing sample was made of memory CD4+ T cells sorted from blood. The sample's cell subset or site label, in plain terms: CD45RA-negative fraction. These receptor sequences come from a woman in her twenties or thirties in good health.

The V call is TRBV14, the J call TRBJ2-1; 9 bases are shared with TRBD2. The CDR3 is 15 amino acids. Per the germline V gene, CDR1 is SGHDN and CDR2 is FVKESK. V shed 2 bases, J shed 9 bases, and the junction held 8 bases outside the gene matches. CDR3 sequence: CASSQPGLASSEQFF. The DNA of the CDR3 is TGTGCCAGCAGCCAACCGGGACTAGCTTCCTCTGAGCAGTTCTTC. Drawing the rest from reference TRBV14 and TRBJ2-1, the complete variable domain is EAGVTQFPSHSVIEKGQTVTLRCDPISGHDNLYWYRRVMGKEIKFLLHFVKESKQDESGMPNNRFLAERTGGTYSTLKVQPAELEDSGVYFCASSQPGLASSEQFFGPGTRLTVL.

The CDR3 coding sequence is TGTGCTAGTGGTTTCTGGAACACTGAAGCTTTCTTT. Protein product: CASGFWNTEAFF. The chain uses TRBV12-5 and TRBJ1-1; D call uncertain. V lost 3 bases and J lost 1, with 3 bases in between. The CDR3 extends over 12 amino acids. In germline, CDR1 is LGHNT, CDR2 FRNRAP.

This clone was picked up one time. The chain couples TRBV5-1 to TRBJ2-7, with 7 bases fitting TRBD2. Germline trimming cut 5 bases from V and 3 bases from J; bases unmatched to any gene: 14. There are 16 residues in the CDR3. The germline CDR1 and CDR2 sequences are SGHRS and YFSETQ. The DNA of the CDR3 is TGCGCCAGCAGTCGGGGGGAGCAGCGCCTTATCTACGAGCAGTACTTC. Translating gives CASSRGEQRLIYEQYF.

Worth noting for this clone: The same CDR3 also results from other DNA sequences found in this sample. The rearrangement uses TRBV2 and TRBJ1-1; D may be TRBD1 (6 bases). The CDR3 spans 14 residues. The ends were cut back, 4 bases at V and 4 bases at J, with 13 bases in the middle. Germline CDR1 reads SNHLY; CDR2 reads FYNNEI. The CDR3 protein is CASSATGLGTEAFF. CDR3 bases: TGTGCCAGCAGTGCTACAGGGCTGGGCACTGAAGCTTTCTTT.

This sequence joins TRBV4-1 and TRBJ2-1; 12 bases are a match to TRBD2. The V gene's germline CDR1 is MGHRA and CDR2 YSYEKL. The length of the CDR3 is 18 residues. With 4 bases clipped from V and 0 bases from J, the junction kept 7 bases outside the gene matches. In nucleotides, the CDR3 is TGCGCCAGCAGCCCCCGGACTAGCGGGAAGAGCTCCTACAATGAGCAGTTCTTC. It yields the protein CASSPRTSGKSSYNEQFF.

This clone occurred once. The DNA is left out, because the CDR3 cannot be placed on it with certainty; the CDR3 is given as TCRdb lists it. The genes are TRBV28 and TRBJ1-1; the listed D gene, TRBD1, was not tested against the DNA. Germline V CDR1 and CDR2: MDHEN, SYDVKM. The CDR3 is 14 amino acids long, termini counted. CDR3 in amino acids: CASSFLGWGQGALF.

The CDR3 spells CAWSVAGVNQPQHF. CDR3 bases: TGTGCCTGGAGTGTAGCAGGGGTCAATCAGCCCCAGCATTTT. The chain uses TRBV30 and TRBJ1-5, with a weak D call TRBD1 (6 bases). V shed 0 bases and J shed 3 bases, with 9 bases lying between them. Per germline, CDR1 GTSNPN and CDR2 SVGIG (reference sequence). The CDR3 consists of 14 residues.

The CDR3 region has the DNA TGTGCCAGCAGTTTACGGACTAACTATGGCTACACCTTC. Protein sequence: CASSLRTNYGYTF. The chain couples TRBV27 to TRBJ1-2; no reliable D call. CDR1 MNHEY and CDR2 SMNVEV come from the germline V gene (reference sequence). This CDR3 is 13 amino acids long. V was trimmed by 2 bases and J by 0 bases, leaving 4 bases between them.

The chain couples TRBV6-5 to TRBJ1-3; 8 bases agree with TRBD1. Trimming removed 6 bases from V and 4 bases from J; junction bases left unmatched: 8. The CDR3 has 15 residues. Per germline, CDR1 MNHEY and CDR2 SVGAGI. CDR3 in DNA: TGTGCCAGCAGGCGTACCGGGACAGGCGGAAACACCATATATTTT. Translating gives CASRRTGTGGNTIYF.

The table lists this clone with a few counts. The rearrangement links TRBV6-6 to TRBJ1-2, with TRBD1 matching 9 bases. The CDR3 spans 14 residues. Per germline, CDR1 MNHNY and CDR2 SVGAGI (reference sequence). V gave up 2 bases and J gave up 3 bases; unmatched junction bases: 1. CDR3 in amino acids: CASSYRQGDYGYTF. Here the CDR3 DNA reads TGTGCCAGCAGTTACCGACAGGGGGACTATGGCTACACCTTC.

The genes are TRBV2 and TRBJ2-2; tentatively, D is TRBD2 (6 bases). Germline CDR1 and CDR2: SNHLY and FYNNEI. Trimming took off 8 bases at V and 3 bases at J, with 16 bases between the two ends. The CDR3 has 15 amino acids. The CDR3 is CASLSAGLYTGELFF. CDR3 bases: TGTGCCAGCCTTAGCGCGGGACTGTACACCGGGGAGCTGTTTTTT.

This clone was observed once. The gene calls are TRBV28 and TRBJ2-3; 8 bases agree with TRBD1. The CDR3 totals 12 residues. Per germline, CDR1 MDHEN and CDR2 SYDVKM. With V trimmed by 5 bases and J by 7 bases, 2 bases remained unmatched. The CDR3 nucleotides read TGTGCCAGCAGTACAGGGGGGTATACGCAGTATTTT. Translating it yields CASSTGGYTQYF.

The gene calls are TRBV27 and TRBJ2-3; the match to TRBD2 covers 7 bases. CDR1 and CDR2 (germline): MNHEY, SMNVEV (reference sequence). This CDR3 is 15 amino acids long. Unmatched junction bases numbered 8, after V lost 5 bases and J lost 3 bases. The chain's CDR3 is CASSPPAGVTDTQYF. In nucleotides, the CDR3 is TGTGCCAGCAGTCCCCCGGCGGGAGTAACAGATACGCAGTATTTT.

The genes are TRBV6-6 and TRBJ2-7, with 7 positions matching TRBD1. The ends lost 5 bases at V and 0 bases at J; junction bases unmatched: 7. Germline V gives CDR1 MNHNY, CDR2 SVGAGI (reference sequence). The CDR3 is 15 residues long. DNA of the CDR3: TGTGCCAGCAGTCCCACAGGGGTAAGCTCCTACGAGCAGTACTTC. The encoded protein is CASSPTGVSSYEQYF.

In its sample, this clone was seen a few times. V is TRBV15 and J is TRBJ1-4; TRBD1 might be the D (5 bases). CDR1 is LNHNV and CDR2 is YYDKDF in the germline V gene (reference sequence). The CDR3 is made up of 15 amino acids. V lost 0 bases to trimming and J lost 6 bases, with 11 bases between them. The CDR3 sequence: CATSRDPQGDEKLFF. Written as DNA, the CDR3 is TGTGCCACCAGCAGAGATCCCCAGGGAGATGAAAAACTGTTTTTT.